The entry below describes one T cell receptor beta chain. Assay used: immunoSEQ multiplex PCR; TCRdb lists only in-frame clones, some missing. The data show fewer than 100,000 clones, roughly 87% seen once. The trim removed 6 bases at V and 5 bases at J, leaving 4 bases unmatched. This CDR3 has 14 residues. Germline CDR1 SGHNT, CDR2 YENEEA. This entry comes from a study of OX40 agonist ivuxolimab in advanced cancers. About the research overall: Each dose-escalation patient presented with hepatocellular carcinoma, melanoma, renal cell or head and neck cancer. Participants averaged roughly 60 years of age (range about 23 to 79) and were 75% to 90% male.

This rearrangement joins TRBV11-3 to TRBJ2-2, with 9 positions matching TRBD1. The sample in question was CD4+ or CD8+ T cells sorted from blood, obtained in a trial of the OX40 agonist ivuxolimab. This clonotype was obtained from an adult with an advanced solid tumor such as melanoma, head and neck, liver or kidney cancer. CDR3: CASSFDRGTGELFF. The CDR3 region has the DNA TGTGCCAGCAGTTTCGACAGGGGGACCGGGGAGCTGTTTTTT.